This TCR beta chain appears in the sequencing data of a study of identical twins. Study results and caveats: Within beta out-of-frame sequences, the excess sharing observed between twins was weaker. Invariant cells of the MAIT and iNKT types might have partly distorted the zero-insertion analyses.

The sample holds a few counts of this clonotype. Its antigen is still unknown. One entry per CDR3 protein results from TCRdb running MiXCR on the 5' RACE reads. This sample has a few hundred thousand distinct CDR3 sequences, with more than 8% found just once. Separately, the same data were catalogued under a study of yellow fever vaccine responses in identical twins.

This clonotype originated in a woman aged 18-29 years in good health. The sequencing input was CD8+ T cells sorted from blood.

The CDR3 region is CASNPQGQPQHF. The CDR3 region has the DNA TGTGCCAGCAACCCCCAGGGCCAGCCCCAGCATTTT. The chain employs TRBV6-5 and TRBJ1-5, with a possible D match to TRBD1 (5 bases). In germline, CDR1 is MNHEY, CDR2 SVGAGI. This CDR3 is 12 amino acids long. Trimming took off 7 bases at V and 7 bases at J, with 11 bases between the two ends.